Reported below is one T cell receptor (beta chain). This sample was included in a study of T cell changes during pregnancy in multiple sclerosis. V was clipped by 10 bases and J by 3 bases, with 28 bases between them. CDR1 is MDHEN, CDR2 SYDVKM, per germline. The CDR3 covers 17 residues. Assay used: immunoSEQ multiplex PCR; TCRdb lists only in-frame clones, some missing. The sample shows roughly 100,000 clones, 75% to 95% of them seen only once. The sample in question was peripheral blood, obtained in the second trimester of pregnancy. The genes are TRBV28 and TRBJ2-7, with D tentatively TRBD2 (5 bases). The TCR was taken from a female donor with multiple sclerosis, enrolled in a pregnancy study. The CDR3 sequence is CATTLVMRDPMNYEQYF. In DNA, the CDR3 is TGTGCCACCACCTTAGTAATGAGGGATCCCATGAACTACGAGCAGTACTTC.